The clone carrying this TCR beta chain was observed a single time. Profiling relied on immunoSEQ multiplex PCR, and the TCRdb table lists in-frame clones only, not all of them. The sample lists 380,000 or so clones, more than 80% occurring once. This sample was included in a study of blood T cell repertoires in COVID-19. The source material was peripheral blood. The clonotype was recovered from a man aged 40-55 years with acute or convalescent COVID-19.

CDR3 amino acids: CASSFGTGYSGANVLTF. CDR3 coding DNA: TGTGCCAGCAGCTTTGGGACAGGGTACTCCGGGGCCAACGTCCTGACTTTC. The chain carries TRBV7-3 and TRBJ2-6; 9 bases are a match to TRBD1. The CDR3 totals 17 residues. The ends lost 3 bases at V and 4 bases at J; junction bases unmatched: 7. Germline V CDR1 and CDR2: SGHTA, FQGTGA.